A single sample is the source of the 28 T cell receptor beta chains below, sequenced in a study of cytomegalovirus exposure and HLA in healthy donors. The primer mix had 60 Vbeta and 13 Jbeta primers. The assay was immunoSEQ multiplex PCR, and TCRdb's table has in-frame clones only and misses some. The sample includes some 200,000 clones, around 85% of them seen just once. Sequencing used PBMCs. All receptors come from a girl aged 2-15 years in good health and CMV-seronegative.

The genes are TRBV7-9 and TRBJ2-7; D perhaps matches TRBD2 (5 bases). CDR3 length: 13 amino acids. The germline gives CDR1 SEHNR, CDR2 FQNEAQ (reference sequence). V lost 5 bases and J lost 2, with 10 bases in between. The CDR3, as DNA: TGTGCCAGCAGCCCGCCGGGAACCTACGAGCAGTACTTC. Translating it yields CASSPPGTYEQYF.

This rearrangement joins TRBV10-1 to TRBJ1-1; D is possibly TRBD1 (5 bases). This CDR3 has 13 residues. Per germline, CDR1 WNHNN and CDR2 SYGVQD (reference sequence). The germline V and J ends were trimmed by 7 bases and 6 bases, with 15 bases remaining between them. The CDR3 spells CASNYAGIPEAFF. The CDR3 DNA reads TGCGCCAGCAACTATGCAGGGATCCCTGAAGCTTTCTTT.

The chain is built from TRBV14 and TRBJ2-7, with D possibly being TRBD1 (5 bases). Trimming removed 1 base at V and 6 bases at J, with 13 bases between. The CDR3 length is 14 residues. Germline-derived CDR1 and CDR2 are SGHDN and FVKESK. In DNA form, the CDR3 reads TGTGCCAGCAGCCAAGGGGGCACGTCTGCCGAGCAGTACTTC. Translated, it gives CASSQGGTSAEQYF.

This clone has just a few counts. Other DNA sequences in this specimen translate into the identical CDR3. V usage is TRBV7-9 and J usage is TRBJ1-4; TRBD1 aligns across 10 bases. This CDR3 has 14 residues. J lost 8 bases, V lost 5 bases, and 5 bases had no gene match. The germline V gene encodes CDR1 SEHNR and CDR2 FQNEAQ (reference sequence). CDR3 nucleotide sequence: TGTGCCAGCAGCCTGGGACAGGGGAGCGAAAAACTGTTTTTT. Its translation is CASSLGQGSEKLFF. The full variable domain, completed using reference TRBV7-9 and TRBJ1-4, is DTGVSQNPRHKITKRGQNVTFRCDPISEHNRLYWYRQTLGQGPEFLTYFQNEAQLEKSRLLSDRFSAERPKGSFSTLEIQRTEQGDSAMYLCASSLGQGSEKLFFGSGTQLSVL.

The CDR3 DNA is TGTGCCAGCAGGGGACTACCCGAAAACATTCAGTACTTC. This translates into CASRGLPENIQYF. This chain joins TRBV6-1 and TRBJ2-4; 7 nucleotides agree with TRBD2. The CDR3 has 13 amino acids. Trimming cost V 6 bases and J 5 bases; bases outside gene matches: 4. In germline, CDR1 is MNHNS, CDR2 SASEGT.

The chain combines TRBV28 with TRBJ2-7; D is possibly TRBD1 (6 bases). The CDR3 contains 11 residues. The V end lost 5 bases, the J end lost 12 bases, and 14 bases lay between the germline ends. CDR1 and CDR2 (germline): MDHEN, SYDVKM. In nucleotides, the CDR3 is TGTGCCAGCAGTAAACAGGGTTTGCGGTACTTC. As protein: CASSKQGLRYF.

This rearrangement joins TRBV14 to TRBJ1-2; D is perhaps TRBD1 (6 bases). From germline, CDR1 is SGHDN and CDR2 FVKESK. Trimming stripped 4 bases from V and 5 bases from J, with 17 bases between. The CDR3 sequence is 15 residues long. The DNA for the CDR3 is TGTGCCAGCAGCCCTCACGCCGGGACAACTTATGGCTACACCTTC. Its protein is CASSPHAGTTYGYTF. The full variable domain, its missing parts supplied by reference TRBV14 and TRBJ1-2, is EAGVTQFPSHSVIEKGQTVTLRCDPISGHDNLYWYRRVMGKEIKFLLHFVKESKQDESGMPNNRFLAERTGGTYSTLKVQPAELEDSGVYFCASSPHAGTTYGYTFGSGTRLTVV.

The chain has TRBV27 and TRBJ2-2; 13 bases are a match to TRBD2. Trimming at V came to 8 bases and at J to 8 bases, leaving 14 bases not matched to a gene. Looked up from germline, CDR1 is MNHEY and CDR2 is SMNVEV (reference sequence). The CDR3 is made up of 17 amino acids. CDR3 protein: CASRRTSGGAPSGELFF. The CDR3 bases are TGTGCCAGCCGACGCACTAGCGGGGGGGCCCCGTCTGGGGAGCTGTTTTTT.

The chain joins TRBV6-1 to TRBJ2-2; D is perhaps TRBD1 (6 bases). CDR1 MNHNS and CDR2 SASEGT come from the germline V gene. V was clipped by 4 bases and J by 5 bases, with 8 bases between them. The CDR3 contains 13 residues. CDR3 bases: TGTGCCAGCAGTGCGACAGGTACCGGGGAGCTGTTTTTT. Protein: CASSATGTGELFF.

This clone was seen only once. This chain connects TRBV4-1 to TRBJ2-7; 8 nucleotides line up with TRBD2. Losses at the gene ends were 4 bases for V and 7 bases for J; bases not matched to a gene: 15. The CDR3 runs 16 residues. Germline assignment: CDR1 MGHRA and CDR2 YSYEKL. CDR3 DNA: TGCGCCAGCAGCCTCGACGGACTAGCCCGGGGGGTTGAGCAGTACTTC. Protein: CASSLDGLARGVEQYF.

The V call is TRBV18, the J call TRBJ2-1, with 10 nucleotides matching TRBD2. The germline V gene has CDR1 KGHSH and CDR2 LQKENI. The trim removed 0 bases at V and 8 bases at J, leaving 4 bases unmatched. The CDR3 is 15 residues long. The DNA of the CDR3 is TGTGCCAGCTCACCACCCACTAGCGGGATATATGAGCAGTTCTTC. It encodes CASSPPTSGIYEQFF.

This chain connects TRBV2 to TRBJ2-2, with a weak D call TRBD2 (5 bases). The CDR3 is 15 residues long. V was cut by 1 base and J by 9 bases, with 15 bases left in between. Germline V CDR1 and CDR2: SNHLY, FYNNEI. The CDR3 region has the DNA TGTGCCAGCAGTGAAGGGAGGACGGAGAGGTGGGAGCTGTTTTTT. Translating gives CASSEGRTERWELFF.

V is TRBV30 and J is TRBJ2-7; 7 bases are a match to TRBD2. Trimming took 0 bases from V and 1 from J; bases not matched to a gene: 3. This CDR3 has 14 residues. Germline V CDR1 and CDR2: GTSNPN, SVGIG (reference sequence). The CDR3 loop is CAWSVRAGSYEQYF. The CDR3 DNA reads TGTGCCTGGAGTGTAAGAGCGGGGTCCTACGAGCAGTACTTC.

The chain employs TRBV30 and TRBJ2-6, with a tentative D call TRBD1 (7 bases). The CDR3 has 17 amino acids. The germline gives CDR1 GTSNPN, CDR2 SVGIG (reference sequence). V was trimmed by 8 bases and J by 0 bases, leaving 20 bases between them. The CDR3 reads CARRDSQPSSGANVLTF. CDR3 nucleotide sequence: TGTGCCAGGCGGGACAGCCAACCTTCCTCTGGGGCCAACGTCCTGACTTTC. The whole variable domain, filled in from reference TRBV30 and TRBJ2-6, reads SQTIHQWPATLVQPVGSPLSLECTVEGTSNPNLYWYRQAAGRGLQLLFYSVGIGQISSEVPQNLSASRPQDRQFILSSKKLLLSDSGFYLCARRDSQPSSGANVLTFGAGSRLTVL.

V gene TRBV6-6 combines with J gene TRBJ2-1, with 8 bases lining up with TRBD1. CDR1 is MNHNY and CDR2 is SVGAGI in the germline V gene (reference sequence). CDR3 length: 14 residues. V trimming: 4 bases; J trimming: 6 bases; junction bases outside the gene matches: 5. Written as DNA, the CDR3 is TGTGCCAGCAGTTTGGGACAGGCCCCCAATGAGCAGTTCTTC. Its translation: CASSLGQAPNEQFF.

In its sample, this clone was seen once. The genes are TRBV11-1 and TRBJ2-1; tentatively, D is TRBD1 (6 bases). Per germline, CDR1 SGHAT and CDR2 FQDESV (reference sequence). This CDR3 comprises 13 residues. V gave up 8 bases and J gave up 0 bases, with 8 bases separating them. CDR3 in amino acids: CASPGDSYNEQFF. The CDR3 bases are TGTGCCAGCCCAGGGGACTCCTACAATGAGCAGTTCTTC.

CDR3 in amino acids: CASSVNLSPGRNIQYF. The CDR3 bases are TGTGCCAGCAGCGTAAATCTATCCCCGGGGAGGAACATTCAGTACTTC. This chain connects TRBV9 to TRBJ2-4, with D possibly TRBD2 on 6 matching bases. This CDR3 region has 16 residues. V was shortened by 1 base and J by 7 bases, with 18 bases between the two germline ends. Germline values: CDR1 SGDLS, CDR2 YYNGEE.

This chain connects TRBV7-6 to TRBJ2-1, with TRBD2 as a possible D gene (6 bases). There are 14 residues in the CDR3. The germline gives CDR1 SGHVS, CDR2 FNYEAQ. Trimming removed 5 bases at V and 8 bases at J, with 16 bases between. Here the CDR3 DNA reads TGTGCCAGCAGCCCCCGAACGACTAGGGATGAGCAGTTCTTC. Amino acid sequence: CASSPRTTRDEQFF.

The CDR3 DNA reads as TGTGCCAGTAGTATAGGCGAGGGGGCGCGGGTTATGAACACTGAAGCTTTCTTT. It is translated as CASSIGEGARVMNTEAFF. The rearrangement joins TRBV19 to TRBJ1-1; TRBD1 agrees at 7 bases. V trimming: 1 base; J trimming: 0 bases; junction bases outside the gene matches: 11. The CDR3 totals 18 residues. Germline V gives CDR1 LNHDA, CDR2 SQIVND (reference sequence).

The chain recombines TRBV5-4 with TRBJ2-3; 10 nucleotides match TRBD2. Germline CDR1 and CDR2: SGHNT and YYREEE (reference sequence). The CDR3 contains 16 residues. V lost 6 bases and J lost 6; bases outside the gene matches: 13. CDR3 sequence (DNA): TGTGCCAGCAACGGTCCCAGCGGGGGGGGCGGGGATACGCAGTATTTT. It translates to CASNGPSGGGGDTQYF. The full variable domain, with the rest looked up from reference TRBV5-4 and TRBJ2-3, is ETGVTQSPTHLIKTRGQQVTLRCSSQSGHNTVSWYQQALGQGPQFIFQYYREEENGRGNFPPRFSGLQFPNYSSELNVNALELDDSALYLCASNGPSGGGGDTQYFGPGTRLTVL.

The chain recombines TRBV6-5 with TRBJ1-2, with 12 bases lining up with TRBD1. The CDR3 has 16 amino acids. Losses at the gene ends were 1 base for V and 8 bases for J; bases not matched to a gene: 8. Germline V CDR1 and CDR2: MNHEY, SVGAGI. The CDR3 nucleotides read TGTGCCAGCAGTTACTATAGGGGACAGGGGGCAAGGGGCTACACCTTC. Its protein product is CASSYYRGQGARGYTF.

This clone occurred a few times. V gene TRBV6-5 combines with J gene TRBJ1-1; 11 bases are shared with TRBD1. Germline-derived CDR1 and CDR2 are MNHEY and SVGAGI. CDR3 length equals 15 residues. After removal of 7 bases from V and 11 bases from J, the junction contained 15 bases not matched to a gene. The CDR3 reads CASIKWTGGVYRAFF. In DNA, the CDR3 is TGTGCCAGCATAAAGTGGACAGGGGGCGTATATAGGGCTTTCTTT.

For the CDR3, the DNA is TGTGCCAGCAGTGTGGACTCTGCCACCGGGGAGCTGTTTTTT. The encoded protein is CASSVDSATGELFF. J is TRBJ2-2 and V is TRBV11-3, with D possibly matching TRBD2 (5 bases). V was clipped by 6 bases and J by 4 bases, with 12 bases between them. CDR3 size: 14 residues. From germline, CDR1 is SGHNT and CDR2 YENEEA.

The rearrangement uses TRBV9 and TRBJ2-2; 12 bases match TRBD2. Germline CDR1 SGDLS, CDR2 YYNGEE. Germline trimming cut 4 bases from V and 4 bases from J; bases unmatched to any gene: 11. The CDR3 spans 18 residues. This CDR3 reads CASSPLSTSGSPTGELFF. The DNA of the CDR3 is TGTGCCAGCAGCCCCCTTTCGACTAGCGGGAGCCCCACCGGGGAGCTGTTTTTT. The variable domain in full, completed from reference TRBV9 and TRBJ2-2, reads DSGVTQTPKHLITATGQRVTLRCSPRSGDLSVYWYQQSLDQGLQFLIQYYNGEERAKGNILERFSAQQFPDLHSELNLSSLELGDSALYFCASSPLSTSGSPTGELFFGEGSRLTVL.

The chain couples TRBV9 to TRBJ2-1, with 12 positions matching TRBD2. Germline V gene lookup returns CDR1 SGDLS and CDR2 YYNGEE. V gave up 4 bases and J gave up 5 bases; unmatched junction bases: 4. CDR3 length: 15 residues. DNA for the CDR3: TGTGCCAGCAGCCCTAGCGGGAGGGCTAACAATGAGCAGTTCTTC. Protein: CASSPSGRANNEQFF. Based on the CDR3 plus reference TRBV9 and TRBJ2-1, the full variable domain is DSGVTQTPKHLITATGQRVTLRCSPRSGDLSVYWYQQSLDQGLQFLIQYYNGEERAKGNILERFSAQQFPDLHSELNLSSLELGDSALYFCASSPSGRANNEQFFGPGTRLTVL.

V and J are TRBV11-2 and TRBJ2-2; D is perhaps TRBD2 (5 bases). V lost 4 bases and J lost 6, with 15 bases in between. CDR3 length: 15 residues. Germline V gene data show CDR1 as SGHAT and CDR2 as FQNNGV. The CDR3 DNA reads as TGTGCCAGCAGCTCCTTACGGGGAAAAGCCGGGGAGCTGTTTTTT. It yields the protein CASSSLRGKAGELFF.

The chain couples TRBV7-9 to TRBJ2-3; D possibly corresponds to TRBD2 (5 bases). CDR1 and CDR2 (germline): SEHNR, FQNEAQ (reference sequence). V was shortened by 0 bases and J by 4 bases, with 8 bases between the two germline ends. The CDR3 length is 14 residues. The CDR3 DNA reads TGTGCCAGCAGCTTAGCTGAGGGCTCAGATACGCAGTATTTT. The encoded protein is CASSLAEGSDTQYF.

Points on this clone: This CDR3 is also generated by other DNA sequences in the sample. The chain carries TRBV4-2 and TRBJ1-1; 7 nucleotides line up with TRBD1. The germline V gene encodes CDR1 LGHNA and CDR2 YNFKEQ. The CDR3 totals 14 residues. J was trimmed by 5 bases and V by 1 base; bases with no gene match: 4. The CDR3 loop is CASSQGPRGTEAFF. CDR3 DNA sequence: TGTGCCAGCAGCCAAGGGCCCAGGGGGACTGAAGCTTTCTTT.